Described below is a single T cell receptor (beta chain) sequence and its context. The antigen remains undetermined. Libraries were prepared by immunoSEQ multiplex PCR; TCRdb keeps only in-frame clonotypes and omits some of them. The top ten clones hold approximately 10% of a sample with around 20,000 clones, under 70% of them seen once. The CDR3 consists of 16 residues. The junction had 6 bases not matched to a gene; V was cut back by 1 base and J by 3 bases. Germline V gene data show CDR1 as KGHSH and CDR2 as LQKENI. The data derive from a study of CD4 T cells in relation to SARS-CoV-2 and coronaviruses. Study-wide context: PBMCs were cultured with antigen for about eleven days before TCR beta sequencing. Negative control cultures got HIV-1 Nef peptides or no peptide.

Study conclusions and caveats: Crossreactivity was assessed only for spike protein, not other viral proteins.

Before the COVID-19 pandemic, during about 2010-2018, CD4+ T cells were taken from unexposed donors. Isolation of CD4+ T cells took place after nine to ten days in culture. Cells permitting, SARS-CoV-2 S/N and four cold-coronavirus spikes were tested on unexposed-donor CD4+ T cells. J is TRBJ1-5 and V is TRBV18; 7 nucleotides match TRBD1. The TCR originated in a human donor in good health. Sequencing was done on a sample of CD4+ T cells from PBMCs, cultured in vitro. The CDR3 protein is CASSPQGASPNQPQHF. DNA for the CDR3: TGTGCCAGCTCACCACAGGGGGCATCCCCCAATCAGCCCCAGCATTTT.